Sequencing of this T cell receptor (beta chain) was carried out in a study of T cells expressing NK-cell markers. Study information: CD3+CD56+NKG2C+, CD3+CD56+NKG2C- and CD3+CD56-NKG2C+ T cells, once sorted, supplied the TCR beta repertoires. Seven HCMV-seropositive donors and one seronegative donor made up the eight sequenced donors.

With the 5' RACE reads reprocessed, TCRdb shows one record per CDR3 protein and no DNA. The sample holds 500,000 to 700,000 distinct CDR3 sequences. Regarding the study as a whole: Dominance of the CD3+CD56-NKG2C+ fraction by these clonotypes also held in several donors. In a group of several donors, dominant NKG2C+ clonotypes represented roughly 1.0-7.5% of CD8+ T cells.

On this clonotype itself: As yet, its antigen is unknown.

The origin of this receptor is a man aged 18-30 years in good health. The material sequenced was blood T cells: a sorted CD56 or NKG2C T cell subset, CD4+ or CD8+ T cells, or bulk PBMC T cells (not recorded which).

This CDR3 reads CASSDGTSGHNEQFF. The chain combines TRBV5-1 with TRBJ2-1; TCRdb lists TRBD2, though no DNA is available to test this call. Germline CDR1 is SGHRS and CDR2 is YFSETQ. This CDR3 region has 15 residues.